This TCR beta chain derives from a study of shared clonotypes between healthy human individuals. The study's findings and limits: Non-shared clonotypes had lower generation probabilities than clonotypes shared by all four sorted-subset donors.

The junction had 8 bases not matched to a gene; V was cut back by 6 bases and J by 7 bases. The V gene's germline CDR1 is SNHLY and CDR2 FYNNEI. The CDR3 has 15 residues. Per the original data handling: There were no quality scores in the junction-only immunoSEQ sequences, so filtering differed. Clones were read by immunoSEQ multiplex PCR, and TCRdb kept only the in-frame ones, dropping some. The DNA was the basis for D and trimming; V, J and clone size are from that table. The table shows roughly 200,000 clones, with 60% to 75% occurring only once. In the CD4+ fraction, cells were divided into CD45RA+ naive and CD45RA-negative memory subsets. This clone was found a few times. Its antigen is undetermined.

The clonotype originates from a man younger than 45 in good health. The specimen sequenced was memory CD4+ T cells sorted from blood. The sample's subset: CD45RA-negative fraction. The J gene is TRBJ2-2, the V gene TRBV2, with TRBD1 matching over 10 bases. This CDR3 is CASSYDRGQGGELFF. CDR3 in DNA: TGTGCCAGCAGCTATGACAGGGGGCAAGGCGGGGAGCTGTTTTTT.